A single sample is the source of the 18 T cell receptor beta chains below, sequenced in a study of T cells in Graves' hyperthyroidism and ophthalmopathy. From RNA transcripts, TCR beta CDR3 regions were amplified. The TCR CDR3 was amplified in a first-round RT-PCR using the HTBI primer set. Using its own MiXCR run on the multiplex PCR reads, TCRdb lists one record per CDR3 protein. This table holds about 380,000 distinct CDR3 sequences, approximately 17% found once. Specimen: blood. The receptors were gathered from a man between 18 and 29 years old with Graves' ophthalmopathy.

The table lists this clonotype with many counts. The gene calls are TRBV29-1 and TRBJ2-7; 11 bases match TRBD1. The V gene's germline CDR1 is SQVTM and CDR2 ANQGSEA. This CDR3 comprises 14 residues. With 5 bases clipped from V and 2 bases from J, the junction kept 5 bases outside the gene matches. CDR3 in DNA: TGCAGCGTTATCCGGGACAGGGGGACCTACGAGCAGTACTTC. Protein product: CSVIRDRGTYEQYF.

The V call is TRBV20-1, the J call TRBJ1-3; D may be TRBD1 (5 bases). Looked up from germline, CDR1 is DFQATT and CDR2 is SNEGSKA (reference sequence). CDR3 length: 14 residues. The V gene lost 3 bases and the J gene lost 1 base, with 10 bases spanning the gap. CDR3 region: CSASSGGSGNTIYF. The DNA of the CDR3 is TGCAGTGCTAGTAGTGGGGGTTCTGGAAACACCATATATTTT.

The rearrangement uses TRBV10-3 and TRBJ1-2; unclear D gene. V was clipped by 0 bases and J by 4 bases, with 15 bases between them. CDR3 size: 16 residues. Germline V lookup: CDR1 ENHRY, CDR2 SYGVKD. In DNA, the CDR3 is TGTGCCATCAGTGAGTCGATCTTCCCAGCTCTCTATGGCTACACCTTC. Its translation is CAISESIFPALYGYTF.

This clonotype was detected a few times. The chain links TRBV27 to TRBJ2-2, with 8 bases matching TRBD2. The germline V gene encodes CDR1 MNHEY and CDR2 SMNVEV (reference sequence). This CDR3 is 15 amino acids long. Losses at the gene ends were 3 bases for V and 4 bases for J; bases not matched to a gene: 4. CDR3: CASSFGGAITGELFF. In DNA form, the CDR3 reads TGTGCCAGCAGTTTCGGGGGGGCAATCACCGGGGAGCTGTTTTTT.

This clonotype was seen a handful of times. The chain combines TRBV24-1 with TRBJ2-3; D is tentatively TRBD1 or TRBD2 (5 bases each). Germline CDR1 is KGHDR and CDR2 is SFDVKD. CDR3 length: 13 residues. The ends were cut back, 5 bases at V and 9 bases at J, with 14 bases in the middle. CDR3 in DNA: TGTGCCACCAGTGGGGCAGGCCGGGGCACGCAGTATTTT. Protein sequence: CATSGAGRGTQYF.

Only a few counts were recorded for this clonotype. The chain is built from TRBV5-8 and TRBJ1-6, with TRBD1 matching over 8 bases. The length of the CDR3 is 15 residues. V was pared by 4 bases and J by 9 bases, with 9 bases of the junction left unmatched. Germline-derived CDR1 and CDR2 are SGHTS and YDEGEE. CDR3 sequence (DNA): TGTGCCAGCAGCGCCCGACAGGGGTCGATTTCACCCCTCCACTTT. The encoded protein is CASSARQGSISPLHF.

DNA for the CDR3: TGTGCCAGCAGTGAGTGGGGGTGGGGGGTGGGCACTGAAGCTTTCTTT. As protein: CASSEWGWGVGTEAFF. V gene TRBV6-1 combines with J gene TRBJ1-1; D may be TRBD1 (5 bases). Germline values: CDR1 MNHNS, CDR2 SASEGT. The CDR3 is 16 residues long. Trimming left V 3 bases short and J 4 bases short, with 18 bases between.

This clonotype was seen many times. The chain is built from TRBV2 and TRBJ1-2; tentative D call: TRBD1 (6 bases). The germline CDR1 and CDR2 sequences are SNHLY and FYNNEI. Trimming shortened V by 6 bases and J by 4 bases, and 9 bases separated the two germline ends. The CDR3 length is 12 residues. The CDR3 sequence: CASRGATYGYTF. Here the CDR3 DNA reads TGTGCCAGCAGGGGGGCCACCTATGGCTACACCTTC.

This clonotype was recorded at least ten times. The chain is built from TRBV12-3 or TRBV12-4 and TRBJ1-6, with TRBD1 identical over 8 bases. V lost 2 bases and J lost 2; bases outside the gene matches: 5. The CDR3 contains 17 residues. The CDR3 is CASSLRQGATYNSPLHF. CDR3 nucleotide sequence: TGTGCCAGCAGTTTAAGGCAGGGGGCAACCTATAATTCACCCCTCCACTTT.

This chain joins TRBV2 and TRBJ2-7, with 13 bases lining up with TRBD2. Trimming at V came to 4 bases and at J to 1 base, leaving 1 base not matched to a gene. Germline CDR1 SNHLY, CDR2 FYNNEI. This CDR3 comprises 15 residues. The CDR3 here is CASSGGLAGSYEQYF. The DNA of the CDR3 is TGTGCCAGCAGTGGGGGACTAGCGGGGTCCTACGAGCAGTACTTC.

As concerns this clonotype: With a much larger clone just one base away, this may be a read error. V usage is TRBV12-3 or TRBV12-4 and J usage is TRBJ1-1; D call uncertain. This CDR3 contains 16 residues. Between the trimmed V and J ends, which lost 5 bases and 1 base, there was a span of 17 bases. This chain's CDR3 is CASSTLVVGGNTEAFF. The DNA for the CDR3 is TGTGCCAGCAGTACCCTCGTGGTGGGCGGGAACACTGAAGCTTTCTTT.

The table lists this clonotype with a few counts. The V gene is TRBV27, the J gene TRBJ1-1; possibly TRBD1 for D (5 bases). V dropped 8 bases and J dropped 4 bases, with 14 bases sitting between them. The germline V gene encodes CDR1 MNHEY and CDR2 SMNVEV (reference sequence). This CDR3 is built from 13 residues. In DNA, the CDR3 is TGTGCCAGCGGTCAGGGTTTGCGCACTGAAGCTTTCTTT. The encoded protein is CASGQGLRTEAFF.

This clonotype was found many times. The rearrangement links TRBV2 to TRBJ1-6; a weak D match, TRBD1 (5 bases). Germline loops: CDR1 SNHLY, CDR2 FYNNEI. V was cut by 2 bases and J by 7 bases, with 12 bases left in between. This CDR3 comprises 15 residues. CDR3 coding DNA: TGTGCCAGCAGTGAAAGTCGGGACGGAAATTCACCCCTCCACTTT. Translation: CASSESRDGNSPLHF.

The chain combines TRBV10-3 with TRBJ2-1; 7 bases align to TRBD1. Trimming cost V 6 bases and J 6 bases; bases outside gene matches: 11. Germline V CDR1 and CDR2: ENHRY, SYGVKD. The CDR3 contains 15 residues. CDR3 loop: CAISGQAWFANEQFF. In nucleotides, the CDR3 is TGTGCCATCAGCGGACAGGCCTGGTTTGCCAATGAGCAGTTCTTC.

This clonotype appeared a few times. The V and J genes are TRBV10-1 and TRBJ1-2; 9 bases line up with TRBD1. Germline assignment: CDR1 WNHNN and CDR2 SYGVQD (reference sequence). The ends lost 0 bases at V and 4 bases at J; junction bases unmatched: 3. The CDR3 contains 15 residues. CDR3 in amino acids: CASSESLTGGYGYTF. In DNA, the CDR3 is TGCGCCAGCAGTGAGTCGCTGACAGGGGGCTATGGCTACACCTTC.

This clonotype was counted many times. The CDR3 DNA is TGTGCCAGCACCGAAAGAGCGGGGAGTCACGCTGAAGCTTTCTTT. As protein: CASTERAGSHAEAFF. The chain recombines TRBV7-2 with TRBJ1-1; D gene ambiguous. CDR3 length: 15 amino acids. Between the trimmed V and J ends, which lost 7 bases and 6 bases, there was a span of 21 bases. CDR1 is SGHTA, CDR2 FQGNSA, per germline.

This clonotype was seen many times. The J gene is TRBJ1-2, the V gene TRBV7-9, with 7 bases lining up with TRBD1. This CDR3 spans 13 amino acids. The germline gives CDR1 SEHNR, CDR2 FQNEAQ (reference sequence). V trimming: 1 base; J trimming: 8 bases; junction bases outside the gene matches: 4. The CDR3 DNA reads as TGTGCCAGCAGCTTAGAACCGGGACAGGGCTACACCTTC. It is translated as CASSLEPGQGYTF.

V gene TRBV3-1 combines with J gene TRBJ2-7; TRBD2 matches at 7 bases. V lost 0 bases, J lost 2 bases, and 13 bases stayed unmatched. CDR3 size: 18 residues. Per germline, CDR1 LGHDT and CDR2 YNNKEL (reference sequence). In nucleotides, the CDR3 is TGTGCCAGCAGCCAAGATCTGGGCTTTACGGGGGGACCCTACGAGCAGTACTTC. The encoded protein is CASSQDLGFTGGPYEQYF.